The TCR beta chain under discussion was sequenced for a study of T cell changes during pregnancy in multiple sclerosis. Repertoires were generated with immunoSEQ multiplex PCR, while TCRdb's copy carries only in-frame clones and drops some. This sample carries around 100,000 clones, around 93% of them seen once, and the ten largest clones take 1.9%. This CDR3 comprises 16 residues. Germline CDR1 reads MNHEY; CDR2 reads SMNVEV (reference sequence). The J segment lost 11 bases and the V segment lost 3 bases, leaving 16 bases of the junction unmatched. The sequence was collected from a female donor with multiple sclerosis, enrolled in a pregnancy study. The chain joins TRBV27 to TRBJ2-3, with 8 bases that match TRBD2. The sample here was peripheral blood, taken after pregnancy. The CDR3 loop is CASSFLSGTGRVGQYF. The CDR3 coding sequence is TGTGCCAGCAGTTTCCTAAGCGGGACCGGGAGGGTGGGGCAGTATTTT.